This T cell receptor beta chain stems from a study of cytomegalovirus exposure and HLA in healthy donors. Study details: Clustering assigned 70% to 85% of the approximately 430 genotyped donors to the Caucasian-associated ancestry cluster.

The primer mix had 60 Vbeta and 13 Jbeta primers. The protocol was immunoSEQ multiplex PCR, while the TCRdb copy is restricted to in-frame clones and leaves out a portion. The sample lists some 160,000 clones; around 73% were seen once. There are 12 residues in the CDR3. Germline V CDR1 and CDR2: ENHRY, SYGVKD. J lost 4 bases, V lost 9 bases, and 3 bases had no gene match. Sample: PBMCs. The chain couples TRBV10-3 to TRBJ2-7; TRBD2 matches 10 bases. This TCR was sampled from a male donor in good health and CMV-seronegative. CDR3 nucleotides: TGTGCCATATCTAGCGGGAGTTACGAGCAGTACTTC. The encoded protein is CAISSGSYEQYF.